The 19 T cell receptor beta chains below were found in one sample sequenced in a study of STAT3 mutations in large granular lymphocyte leukemia. Findings and limits, study-wide: At least one immunodominant TCR beta clonotype appeared in every T-cell large granular lymphocyte leukemia patient.

These receptors' antigens are unknown. Generated by immunoSEQ multiplex PCR, the TCRdb table keeps only in-frame clones and is missing some. The data contain roughly 31,000 clones, about 83% of them singletons. Source material: peripheral blood mononuclear cells. These TCRs come from a woman aged 45 to 65 with T-cell large granular lymphocyte leukemia. Some clones in this sample may be carry-over from other donors' samples.

This clone was seen a few times. This chain joins TRBV30 and TRBJ2-3; D possibly corresponds to TRBD1 (5 bases). Per the germline V gene, CDR1 is GTSNPN and CDR2 is SVGIG (reference sequence). V was clipped by 1 base and J by 7 bases, with 9 bases between them. The CDR3 sequence is 12 residues long. DNA of the CDR3: TGTGCCTGGAGTGCGCAGGGTTATACGCAGTATTTT. Protein: CAWSAQGYTQYF.

The sample holds a few counts of this clone. The rearrangement joins TRBV11-1 to TRBJ2-3; possibly TRBD2 for D (6 bases). The V gene's germline CDR1 is SGHAT and CDR2 FQDESV (reference sequence). The length of the CDR3 is 15 residues. V was clipped by 1 base and J by 0 bases, with 8 bases between them. The CDR3 loop is CASSLGGESTDTQYF. CDR3 coding DNA: TGTGCCAGCAGCTTAGGGGGGGAGAGCACAGATACGCAGTATTTT.

This chain joins TRBV9 and TRBJ2-4; possible D gene TRBD1, 5 bases. Germline lookup yields CDR1 SGDLS and CDR2 YYNGEE. V was trimmed by 3 bases and J by 1 base, leaving 20 bases between them. This CDR3 contains 18 residues. The CDR3 here is CASSGGPGQVGAKNIQYF. The CDR3 nucleotides read TGTGCCAGCAGCGGAGGTCCCGGACAAGTCGGTGCCAAAAACATTCAGTACTTC.

V and J are TRBV30 and TRBJ2-1; 10 bases are a match to TRBD2. After removal of 0 bases from V and 9 bases from J, the junction contained 8 bases not matched to a gene. Germline V gene sequence: CDR1 GTSNPN, CDR2 SVGIG (reference sequence). The CDR3 is made up of 15 amino acids. The CDR3: CAWSVRLAGAGEQFF. In nucleotides, the CDR3 is TGTGCCTGGAGTGTACGCCTAGCGGGAGCAGGTGAGCAGTTCTTC.

The V call is TRBV4-3, the J call TRBJ2-3; D is perhaps TRBD2 (5 bases). The V gene's germline CDR1 is LGHNA and CDR2 YSLEER. There are 16 residues in the CDR3. V gave up 4 bases and J gave up 0 bases, with 14 bases separating them. The CDR3 DNA follows: TGCGCCAGCAGCCCCAATCGACTACTGAGCACAGATACGCAGTATTTT. Translation gives CASSPNRLLSTDTQYF.

On this clone itself: Other DNA sequences of this sample code for an identical CDR3. The chain has TRBV18 and TRBJ1-1; D is ambiguous. The CDR3 runs 13 residues. V lost 4 bases, J lost 2 bases, and 8 bases lay in between. The germline V gene has CDR1 KGHSH and CDR2 LQKENI. The CDR3 sequence is CASSLGGNTEAFF. For the CDR3, the DNA is TGTGCCAGCTCACTAGGCGGAAACACTGAAGCTTTCTTT.

The V gene is TRBV15, the J gene TRBJ1-1, with D unresolved. This CDR3 spans 15 amino acids. The V end lost 1 base, the J end lost 1 base, and 10 bases lay between the germline ends. Germline CDR1 is LNHNV and CDR2 is YYDKDF (reference sequence). In nucleotides, the CDR3 is TGTGCCACCAGCAGAGTTGAGTTGGGGAACACTGAAGCTTTCTTT. Protein: CATSRVELGNTEAFF.

This chain joins TRBV7-9 and TRBJ2-7; D perhaps matches TRBD1 (9 bases). Trimming took off 8 bases at V and 2 bases at J, with 22 bases between the two ends. This CDR3 is built from 16 residues. CDR1 is SEHNR, CDR2 FQNEAQ, per germline (reference sequence). CDR3 coding DNA: TGTGCCAGCCGCCGCGCGGGGGGACAGGGAACCTACGAGCAGTACTTC. Its protein product is CASRRAGGQGTYEQYF.

By proportion, this clone is medium-sized (0.01 to 0.1%). This chain joins TRBV10-3 and TRBJ2-6, with TRBD2 identical over 8 bases. Per germline, CDR1 ENHRY and CDR2 SYGVKD. CDR3 length: 15 amino acids. The trim removed 6 bases at V and 4 bases at J, leaving 5 bases unmatched. The CDR3 nucleotides are TGTGCCATCAGACGGGAGGGTTCAGGGGCCAACGTCCTGACTTTC. It codes for CAIRREGSGANVLTF.

The chain carries TRBV18 and TRBJ1-4; no reliable D call. Trimming left V 3 bases short and J 8 bases short, with 13 bases between. Per germline, CDR1 KGHSH and CDR2 LQKENI. The CDR3 loop spans 14 amino acids. CDR3 protein: CASSPQKYREKLFF. The CDR3 nucleotides are TGTGCCAGCTCACCGCAAAAATACCGAGAAAAACTGTTTTTT.

The gene calls are TRBV4-1 and TRBJ2-7, with 12 bases aligning to TRBD2. Germline V lookup: CDR1 MGHRA, CDR2 YSYEKL. J was trimmed by 4 bases and V by 4 bases; bases with no gene match: 11. This CDR3 is 17 amino acids long. The CDR3 nucleotides are TGCGCCAGCAGCCCGGACTCTAGCGGGAGGGTTCAGTACGAGCAGTACTTC. It yields the protein CASSPDSSGRVQYEQYF.

The genes are TRBV5-1 and TRBJ2-1; D gene unclear. Trimming removed 1 base from V and 4 bases from J, with 9 bases in between. Germline V lookup: CDR1 SGHRS, CDR2 YFSETQ. There are 14 residues in the CDR3. CDR3 amino acids: CASSLNSRYNEQFF. DNA for the CDR3: TGCGCCAGCAGCTTGAATTCACGGTACAATGAGCAGTTCTTC.

The chain links TRBV27 to TRBJ2-3; no reliable D call. Germline values: CDR1 MNHEY, CDR2 SMNVEV (reference sequence). The CDR3 is 12 amino acids. Trimming cost V 6 bases and J 8 bases, with 12 bases left between them. CDR3 bases: TGTGCCAGCAGCCCCCCCACTGGTACGCAGTATTTT. This gives the protein CASSPPTGTQYF.

The chain joins TRBV30 to TRBJ1-5; the D is unclear. Deletions cut 1 base from V and 3 bases from J, with 10 bases between. Looked up from germline, CDR1 is GTSNPN and CDR2 is SVGIG (reference sequence). The CDR3 covers 14 residues. This CDR3 is CAWSDGAHNQPQHF. The CDR3 coding sequence is TGTGCCTGGAGTGATGGCGCCCACAATCAGCCCCAGCATTTT.

This rearrangement joins TRBV14 to TRBJ2-7; D may be TRBD1 (5 bases). The germline CDR1 and CDR2 sequences are SGHDN and FVKESK. The CDR3 extends over 14 amino acids. V dropped 2 bases and J dropped 3 bases, with 11 bases sitting between them. CDR3 loop: CASSQSPRVYEQYF. Written as DNA, the CDR3 is TGTGCCAGCAGCCAAAGCCCCAGGGTCTACGAGCAGTACTTC.

This sequence joins TRBV14 and TRBJ2-1; no clear D. The CDR3 extends over 14 amino acids. V was pared by 4 bases and J by 5 bases, with 12 bases between. Germline values: CDR1 SGHDN, CDR2 FVKESK. CDR3 sequence reads: CASSPWPLNNEQFF. CDR3 nucleotide sequence: TGTGCCAGCAGCCCCTGGCCCCTCAACAATGAGCAGTTCTTC. The full variable domain, its missing parts supplied by reference TRBV14 and TRBJ2-1, is EAGVTQFPSHSVIEKGQTVTLRCDPISGHDNLYWYRRVMGKEIKFLLHFVKESKQDESGMPNNRFLAERTGGTYSTLKVQPAELEDSGVYFCASSPWPLNNEQFFGPGTRLTVL.

The chain recombines TRBV19 with TRBJ2-1, with D possibly being TRBD1 (5 bases). Trimming left V 4 bases short and J 1 base short, with 20 bases between. CDR1 and CDR2 (germline): LNHDA, SQIVND (reference sequence). The CDR3 contains 18 residues. The CDR3 region is CASSRTSVGRGSYNEQFF. The CDR3 nucleotides are TGTGCCAGTAGTAGGACATCCGTGGGCCGCGGATCCTACAATGAGCAGTTCTTC.

This chain joins TRBV4-2 and TRBJ2-7; TRBD1 might be the D (6 bases). The CDR3 contains 17 residues. V was pared by 1 base and J by 1 base, with 17 bases between. From germline, CDR1 is LGHNA and CDR2 YNFKEQ. CDR3 DNA sequence: TGTGCCAGCAGCCAAGCATCGTGGGGGCGAGGATCCTACGAGCAGTACTTC. Translating it yields CASSQASWGRGSYEQYF.

The J gene is TRBJ1-5, the V gene TRBV7-8; D is uncertain. The CDR3 consists of 15 residues. Germline CDR1 and CDR2: SGHVS and FQNEAQ. The V end lost 4 bases, the J end lost 3 bases, and 13 bases lay between the germline ends. CDR3 sequence reads: CASSSVSRFNQPQHF. CDR3 coding DNA: TGTGCCAGCAGCTCAGTTTCAAGGTTCAATCAGCCCCAGCATTTT.